The sequence of this T cell receptor beta chain was determined in a study of tumor-infiltrating lymphocytes in primary liver carcinoma. About the study: Patients underwent resection of primary liver carcinoma. Regardless of tissue type, samples showed similar yields of roughly 3.5 to 7.13 million productive TCRbeta reads.

The V end was cut by 3 bases, the J end by 0 bases, with 9 bases between. Germline loops: CDR1 SQVTM, CDR2 ANQGSEA. This CDR3 region has 15 residues. Making TCR beta cDNA involved around 520 ng total RNA and a constant-region primer. Each TCR beta library was derived from three nested multiplex PCR rounds that employed slightly modified ARM-PCR. Investigators reported that the first two PCR rounds, at 10 cycles each, used TRBV1-TRBV30 forward primers with a C-beta reverse primer. A single record per CDR3 protein comes from TCRdb applying MiXCR to the multiplex PCR reads. The table includes fewer than 350,000 distinct CDR3 sequences, 50% to 70% detected once. The researchers obtained blood RNA from unsorted whole blood and also extracted germline DNA. This clonotype is a singleton in its sample. A much bigger clone sits one base away, suggesting this may be a read error.

Input material: peripheral blood. The source is a man aged 35-49 years with primary liver carcinoma and hepatitis B virus infection. The rearrangement joins TRBV29-1 to TRBJ2-6; D remains unclear. The CDR3 loop is CSVDEDISGANVLTF. The CDR3 bases are TGCAGCGTTGACGAAGACATCTCTGGGGCCAACGTCCTGACTTTC. Combining the CDR3 with reference TRBV29-1 and TRBJ2-6 gives the whole variable domain SAVISQKPSRDICQRGTSLTIQCQVDSQVTMMFWYRQQPGQSLTLIATANQGSEATYESGFVIDKFPISRPNLTFSTLTVSNMSPEDSSIYLCSVDEDISGANVLTFGAGSRLTVL.